This T cell receptor beta chain was retrieved from a study of vaccination and CD4 T cells after COVID-19. Overall study findings and caveats: Median counts of SARS-CoV-2-reactive clonotypes increased from around 21 to 38; this difference was not significant.

Treatment defined: approximately 11-day PBMC culture with coronavirus spike peptide pools or control peptides (ViraFEST assay). Each well received some 2.2 million PBMCs, cultured with roughly 9.4 IU/ml IL-2 and 10 ug/ml peptide pools. Negative selection was the method that isolated CD4+ T cells after less than 12 days of culture. With respect to this clonotype: No antigen is known for it. At one end, the junction sequence differs from germline, possibly due to a read error.

Sequencing of DNA taken from cultured CD4+ T cells relied on the Oncomine TCR Beta short-read assay. TCRdb processed the PCR reads anew with MiXCR; each CDR3 protein has one entry. The sample lists 11,000 or so distinct CDR3 sequences, around two fifths seen once, with 20% to 25% in the top ten. Germline V gene sequence: CDR1 MNHEY, CDR2 SVGEGT. CDR3 length: 19 residues. The sample taken for sequencing was CD4+ T cells from blood, cultured in vitro. The chain has TRBV6-2 or TRBV6-3 and TRBJ2-6, with D perhaps TRBD1 (7 bases). The receptor's source is a human donor who had recovered from COVID-19. CDR3 protein: CTSSYSIGQGGAGANVLTF. CDR3 bases: TGTACCAGCAGTTACTCGATTGGTCAGGGGGGCGCTGGGGCCAACGTCCTGACTTTC.